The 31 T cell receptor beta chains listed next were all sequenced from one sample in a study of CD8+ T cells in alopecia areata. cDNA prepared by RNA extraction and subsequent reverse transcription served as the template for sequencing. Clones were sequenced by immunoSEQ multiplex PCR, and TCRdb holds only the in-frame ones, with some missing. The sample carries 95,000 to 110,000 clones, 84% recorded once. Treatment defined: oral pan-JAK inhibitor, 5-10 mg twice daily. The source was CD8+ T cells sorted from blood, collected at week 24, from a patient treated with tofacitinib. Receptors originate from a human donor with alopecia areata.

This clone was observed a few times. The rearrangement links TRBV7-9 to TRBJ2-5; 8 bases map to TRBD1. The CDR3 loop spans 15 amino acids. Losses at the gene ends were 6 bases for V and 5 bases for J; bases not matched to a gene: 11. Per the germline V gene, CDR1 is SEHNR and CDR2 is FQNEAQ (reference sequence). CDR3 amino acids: CASRPRDRRIETQYF. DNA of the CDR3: TGTGCCAGCAGACCTCGGGACAGGAGGATCGAGACCCAGTACTTC. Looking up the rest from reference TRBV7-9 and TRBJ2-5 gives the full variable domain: DTGVSQNPRHKITKRGQNVTFRCDPISEHNRLYWYRQTLGQGPEFLTYFQNEAQLEKSRLLSDRFSAERPKGSFSTLEIQRTEQGDSAMYLCASRPRDRRIETQYFGPGTRLLVL.

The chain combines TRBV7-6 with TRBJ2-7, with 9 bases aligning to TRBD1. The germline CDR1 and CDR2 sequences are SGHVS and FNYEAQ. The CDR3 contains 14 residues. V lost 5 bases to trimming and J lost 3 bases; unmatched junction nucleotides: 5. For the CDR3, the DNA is TGTGCCAGCAGCCCGCGGGACAGGGTCTACGAGCAGTACTTC. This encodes CASSPRDRVYEQYF. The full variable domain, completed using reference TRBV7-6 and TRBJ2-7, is GAGVSQSPRYKVTKRGQDVALRCDPISGHVSLYWYRQALGQGPEFLTYFNYEAQQDKSGLPNDRFSAERPEGSISTLTIQRTEQRDSAMYRCASSPRDRVYEQYFGPGTRLTVT.

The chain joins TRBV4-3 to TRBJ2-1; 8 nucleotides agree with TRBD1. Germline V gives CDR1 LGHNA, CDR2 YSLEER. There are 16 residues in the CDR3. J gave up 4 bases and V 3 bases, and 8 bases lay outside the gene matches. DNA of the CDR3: TGCGCCAGCAGCCACGCCGGGACAGGTGGATACAATGAGCAGTTCTTC. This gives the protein CASSHAGTGGYNEQFF.

CDR3 residues: CASTPSGQCYEQYF. CDR3 DNA: TGTGCCAGTACCCCATCGGGACAGTGCTACGAGCAGTACTTC. The chain joins TRBV19 to TRBJ2-7, with 7 bases that match TRBD1. Germline-derived CDR1 and CDR2 are LNHDA and SQIVND (reference sequence). V gave up 7 bases and J gave up 3 bases; unmatched junction bases: 9. The CDR3 has 14 residues.

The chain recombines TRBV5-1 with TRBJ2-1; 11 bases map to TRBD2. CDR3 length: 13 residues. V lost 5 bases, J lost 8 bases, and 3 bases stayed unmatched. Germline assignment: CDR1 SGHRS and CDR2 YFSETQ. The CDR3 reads CASSSGGADEQFF. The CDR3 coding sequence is TGCGCCAGCAGTAGCGGGGGGGCCGATGAGCAGTTCTTC.

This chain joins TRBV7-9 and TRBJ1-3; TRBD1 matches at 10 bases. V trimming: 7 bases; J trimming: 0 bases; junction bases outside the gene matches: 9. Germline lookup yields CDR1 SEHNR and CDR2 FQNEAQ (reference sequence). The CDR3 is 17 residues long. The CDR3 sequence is CASTPTRDRGSGNTIYF. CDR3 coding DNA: TGTGCCAGCACGCCTACCCGGGACAGGGGCTCTGGAAACACCATATATTTT.

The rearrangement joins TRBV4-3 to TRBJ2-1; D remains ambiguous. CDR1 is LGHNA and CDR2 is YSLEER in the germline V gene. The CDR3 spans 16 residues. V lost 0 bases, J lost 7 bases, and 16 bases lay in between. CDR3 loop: CASSQDPLGHQNEQFF. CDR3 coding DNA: TGCGCCAGCAGCCAAGATCCCCTGGGTCACCAAAATGAGCAGTTCTTC.

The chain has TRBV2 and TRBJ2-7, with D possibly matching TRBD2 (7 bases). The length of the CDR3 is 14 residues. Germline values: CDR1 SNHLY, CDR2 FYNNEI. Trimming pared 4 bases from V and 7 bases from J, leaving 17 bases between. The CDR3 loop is CASSVSGGYGEQYF. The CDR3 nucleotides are TGTGCCAGCAGTGTTTCGGGGGGCTATGGGGAGCAGTACTTC.

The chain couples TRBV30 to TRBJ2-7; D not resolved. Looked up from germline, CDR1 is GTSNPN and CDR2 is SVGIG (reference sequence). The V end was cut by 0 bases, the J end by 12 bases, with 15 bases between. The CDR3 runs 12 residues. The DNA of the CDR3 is TGTGCCTGGAGTGTATTGGGCAGAACTTTGTACTTC. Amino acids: CAWSVLGRTLYF.

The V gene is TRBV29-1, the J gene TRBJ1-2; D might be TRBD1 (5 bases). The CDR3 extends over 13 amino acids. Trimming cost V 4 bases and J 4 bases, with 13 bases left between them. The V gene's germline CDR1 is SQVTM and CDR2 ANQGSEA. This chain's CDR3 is CSVVPREGYGYTF. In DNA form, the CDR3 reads TGCAGCGTTGTCCCCAGGGAGGGCTATGGCTACACCTTC.

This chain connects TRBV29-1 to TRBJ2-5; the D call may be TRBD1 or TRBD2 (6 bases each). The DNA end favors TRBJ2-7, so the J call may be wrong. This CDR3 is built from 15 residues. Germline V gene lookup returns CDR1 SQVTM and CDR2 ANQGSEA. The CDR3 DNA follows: TGCAGCGTCGCCCAACGGGGGCCCGTCTCCTACGAGCAGTACTTC. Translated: CSVAQRGPVSYEQYF.

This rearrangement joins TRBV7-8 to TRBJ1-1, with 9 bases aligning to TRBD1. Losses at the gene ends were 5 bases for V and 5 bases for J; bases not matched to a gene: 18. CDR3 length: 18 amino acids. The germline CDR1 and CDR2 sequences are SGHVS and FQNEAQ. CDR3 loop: CASSHSFGQTGGGTEAFF. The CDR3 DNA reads TGTGCCAGCAGCCATTCCTTCGGACAGACAGGGGGAGGTACTGAAGCTTTCTTT.

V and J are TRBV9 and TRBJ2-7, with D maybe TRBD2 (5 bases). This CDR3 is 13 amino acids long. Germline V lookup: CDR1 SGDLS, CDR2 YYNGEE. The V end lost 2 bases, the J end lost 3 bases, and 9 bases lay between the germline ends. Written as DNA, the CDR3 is TGTGCCAGCAGCGTCCCGGGGAACTACGAGCAGTACTTC. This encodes CASSVPGNYEQYF.

As DNA, the CDR3 is TGCGCCAGCAGCCAGTATGAAGGCTCCTACGAGCAGTACTTC. Protein sequence: CASSQYEGSYEQYF. The rearrangement joins TRBV4-1 to TRBJ2-7, with D hard to call. The germline V gene encodes CDR1 MGHRA and CDR2 YSYEKL. There are 14 residues in the CDR3. Trimming removed 3 bases at V and 0 bases at J, with 9 bases between.

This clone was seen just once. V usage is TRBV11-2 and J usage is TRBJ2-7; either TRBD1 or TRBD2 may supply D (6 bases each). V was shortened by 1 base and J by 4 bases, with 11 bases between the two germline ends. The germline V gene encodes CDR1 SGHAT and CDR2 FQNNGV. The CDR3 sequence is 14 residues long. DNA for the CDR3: TGTGCCAGCAGCTTAGGAACGGGGGCATACGAGCAGTACTTC. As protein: CASSLGTGAYEQYF.

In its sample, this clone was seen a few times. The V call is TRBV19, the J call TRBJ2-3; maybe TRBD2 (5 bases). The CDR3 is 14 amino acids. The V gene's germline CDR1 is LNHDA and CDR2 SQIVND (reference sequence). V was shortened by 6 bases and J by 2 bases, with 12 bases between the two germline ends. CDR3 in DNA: TGTGCCAGTAGCACGTCGGGGAACACAGATACGCAGTATTTT. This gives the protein CASSTSGNTDTQYF. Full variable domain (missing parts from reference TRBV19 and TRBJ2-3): DGGITQSPKYLFRKEGQNVTLSCEQNLNHDAMYWYRQDPGQGLRLIYYSQIVNDFQKGDIAEGYSVSREKKESFPLTVTSAQKNPTAFYLCASSTSGNTDTQYFGPGTRLTVL.

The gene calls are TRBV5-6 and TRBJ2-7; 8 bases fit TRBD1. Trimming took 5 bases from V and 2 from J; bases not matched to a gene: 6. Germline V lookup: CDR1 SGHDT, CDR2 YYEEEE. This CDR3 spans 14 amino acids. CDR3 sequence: CASRVQGATYEQYF. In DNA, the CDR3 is TGTGCCAGCAGGGTCCAGGGGGCTACCTACGAGCAGTACTTC.

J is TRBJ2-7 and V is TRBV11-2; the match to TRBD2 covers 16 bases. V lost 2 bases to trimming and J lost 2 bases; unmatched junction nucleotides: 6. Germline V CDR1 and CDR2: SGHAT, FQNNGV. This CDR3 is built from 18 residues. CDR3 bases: TGTGCCAGCAGCTTACTGGGACTAGCGGGGGGGCCCACCTACGAGCAGTACTTC. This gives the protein CASSLLGLAGGPTYEQYF.

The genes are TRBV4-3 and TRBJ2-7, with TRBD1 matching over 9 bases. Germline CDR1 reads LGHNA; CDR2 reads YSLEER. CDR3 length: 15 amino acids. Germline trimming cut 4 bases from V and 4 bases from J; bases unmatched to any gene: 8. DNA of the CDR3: TGCGCCAGCAGCCTGTCGGGGACAGGGTCGTACGAGCAGTACTTC. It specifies CASSLSGTGSYEQYF.

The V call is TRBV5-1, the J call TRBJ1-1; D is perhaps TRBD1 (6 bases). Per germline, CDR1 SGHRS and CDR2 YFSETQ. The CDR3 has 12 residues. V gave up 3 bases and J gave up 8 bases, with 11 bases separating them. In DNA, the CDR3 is TGCGCCAGCAGCTCTACCGGGACAGAAGCTTTCTTT. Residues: CASSSTGTEAFF. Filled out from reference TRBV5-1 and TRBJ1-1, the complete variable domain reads KAGVTQTPRYLIKTRGQQVTLSCSPISGHRSVSWYQQTPGQGLQFLFEYFSETQRNKGNFPGRFSGRQFSNSRSEMNVSTLELGDSALYLCASSSTGTEAFFGQGTRLTVV.

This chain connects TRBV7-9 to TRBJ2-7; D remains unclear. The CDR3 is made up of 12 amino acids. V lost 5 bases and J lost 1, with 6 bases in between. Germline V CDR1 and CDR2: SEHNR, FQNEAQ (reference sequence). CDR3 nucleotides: TGTGCCAGCAGCGCCCCTTCCTACGAGCAGTACTTC. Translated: CASSAPSYEQYF.

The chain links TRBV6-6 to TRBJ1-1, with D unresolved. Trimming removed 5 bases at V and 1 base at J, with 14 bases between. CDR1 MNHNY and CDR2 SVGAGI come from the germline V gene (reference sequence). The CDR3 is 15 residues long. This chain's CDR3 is CASSPPPGPNTEAFF. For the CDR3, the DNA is TGTGCCAGCAGTCCCCCCCCAGGACCGAACACTGAAGCTTTCTTT.

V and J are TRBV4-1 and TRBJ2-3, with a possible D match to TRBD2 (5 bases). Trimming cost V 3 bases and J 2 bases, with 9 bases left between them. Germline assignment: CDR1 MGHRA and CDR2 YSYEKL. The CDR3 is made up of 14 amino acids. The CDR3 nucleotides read TGCGCCAGCAGCCACTACCGGGACACAGATACGCAGTATTTT. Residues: CASSHYRDTDTQYF.

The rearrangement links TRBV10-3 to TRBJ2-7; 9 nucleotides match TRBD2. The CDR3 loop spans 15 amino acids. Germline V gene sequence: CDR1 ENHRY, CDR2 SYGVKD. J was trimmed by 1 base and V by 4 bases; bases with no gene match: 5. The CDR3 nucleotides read TGTGCCATCAGTGGGTCAGCGGGGGGATCCTACGAGCAGTACTTC. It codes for CAISGSAGGSYEQYF.

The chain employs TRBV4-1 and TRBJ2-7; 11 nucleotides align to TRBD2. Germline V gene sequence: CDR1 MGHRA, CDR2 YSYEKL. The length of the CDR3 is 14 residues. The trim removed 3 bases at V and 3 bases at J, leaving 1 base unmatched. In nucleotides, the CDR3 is TGCGCCAGCAGCCAGGGACTAGCGGACTACGAGCAGTACTTC. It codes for CASSQGLADYEQYF.

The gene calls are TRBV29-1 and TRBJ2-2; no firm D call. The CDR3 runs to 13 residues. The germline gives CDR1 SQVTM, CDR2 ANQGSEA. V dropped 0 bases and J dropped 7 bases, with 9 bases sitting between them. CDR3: CSVEDGNFGELFF. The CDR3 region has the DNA TGCAGCGTTGAAGATGGGAATTTCGGGGAGCTGTTTTTT.

As DNA, the CDR3 is TGCGCCAGCAGCCAAGTTAGGGTTCGGTCCAACAATGAGCAGTTCTTC. It codes for CASSQVRVRSNNEQFF. The chain is built from TRBV4-3 and TRBJ2-1; D gene uncertain. Trimming pared 1 base from V and 5 bases from J, leaving 15 bases between. Germline V gene lookup returns CDR1 LGHNA and CDR2 YSLEER. The CDR3 length is 16 residues.

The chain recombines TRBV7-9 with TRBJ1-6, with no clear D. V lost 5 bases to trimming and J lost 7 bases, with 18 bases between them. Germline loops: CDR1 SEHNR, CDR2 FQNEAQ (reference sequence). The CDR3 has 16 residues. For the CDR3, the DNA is TGTGCCAGCAGCCCACCTTCAGGCCTTCTCAATTCACCCCTCCACTTT. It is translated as CASSPPSGLLNSPLHF.

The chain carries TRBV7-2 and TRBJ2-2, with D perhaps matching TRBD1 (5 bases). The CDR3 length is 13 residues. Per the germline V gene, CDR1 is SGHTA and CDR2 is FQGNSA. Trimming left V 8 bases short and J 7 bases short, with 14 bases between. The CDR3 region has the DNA TGTGCCAGCGAGGCAGGGCTTGTCGGGGAGCTGTTTTTT. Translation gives CASEAGLVGELFF.

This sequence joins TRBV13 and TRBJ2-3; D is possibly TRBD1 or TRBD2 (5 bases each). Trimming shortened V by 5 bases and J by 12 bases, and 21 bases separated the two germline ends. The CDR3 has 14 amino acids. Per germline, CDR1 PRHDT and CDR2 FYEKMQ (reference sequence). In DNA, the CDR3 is TGTGCCAGCAGCCTCCGAGGTTCGGTGGGACCTCAGTATTTT. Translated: CASSLRGSVGPQYF. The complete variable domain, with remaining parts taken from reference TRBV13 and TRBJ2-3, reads AAGVIQSPRHLIKEKRETATLKCYPIPRHDTVYWYQQGPGQDPQFLISFYEKMQSDKGSIPDRFSAQQFSDYHSELNMSSLELGDSALYFCASSLRGSVGPQYFGPGTRLTVL.

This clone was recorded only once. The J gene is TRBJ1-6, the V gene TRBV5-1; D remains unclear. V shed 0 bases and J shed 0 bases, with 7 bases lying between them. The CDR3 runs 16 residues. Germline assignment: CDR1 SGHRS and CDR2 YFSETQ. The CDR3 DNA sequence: TGCGCCAGCAGCTTGGAGCTGAGCTCCTATAATTCACCCCTCCACTTT. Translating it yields CASSLELSSYNSPLHF.